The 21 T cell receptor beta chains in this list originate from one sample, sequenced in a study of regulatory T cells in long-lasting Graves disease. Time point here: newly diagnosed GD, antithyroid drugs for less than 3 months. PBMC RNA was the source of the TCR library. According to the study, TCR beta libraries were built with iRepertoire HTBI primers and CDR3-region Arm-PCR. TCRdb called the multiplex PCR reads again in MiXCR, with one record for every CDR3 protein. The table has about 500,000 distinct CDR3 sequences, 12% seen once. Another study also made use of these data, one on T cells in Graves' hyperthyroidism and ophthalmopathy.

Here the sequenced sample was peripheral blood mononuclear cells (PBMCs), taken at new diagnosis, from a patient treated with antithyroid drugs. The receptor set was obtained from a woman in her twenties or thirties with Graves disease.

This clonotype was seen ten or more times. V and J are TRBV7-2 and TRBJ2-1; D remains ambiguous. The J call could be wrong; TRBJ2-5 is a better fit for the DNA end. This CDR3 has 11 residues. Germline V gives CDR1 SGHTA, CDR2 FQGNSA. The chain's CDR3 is CASTKSETQYF. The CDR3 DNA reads TGTGCCAGCACCAAATCCGAGACCCAGTACTTC.

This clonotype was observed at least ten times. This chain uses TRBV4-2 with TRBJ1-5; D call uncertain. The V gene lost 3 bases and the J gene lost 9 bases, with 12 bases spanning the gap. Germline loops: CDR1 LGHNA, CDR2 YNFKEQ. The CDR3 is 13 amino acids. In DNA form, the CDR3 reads TGTGCCAGCAGCCATCAGGACGGTGGGCCCCAGCATTTT. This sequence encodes CASSHQDGGPQHF.

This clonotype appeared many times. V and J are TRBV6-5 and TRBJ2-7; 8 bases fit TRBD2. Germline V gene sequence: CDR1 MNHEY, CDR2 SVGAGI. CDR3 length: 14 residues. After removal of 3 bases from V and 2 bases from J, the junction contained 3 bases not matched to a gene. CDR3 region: CASSYLRGAYEQYF. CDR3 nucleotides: TGTGCCAGCAGTTATTTGCGGGGGGCCTACGAGCAGTACTTC.

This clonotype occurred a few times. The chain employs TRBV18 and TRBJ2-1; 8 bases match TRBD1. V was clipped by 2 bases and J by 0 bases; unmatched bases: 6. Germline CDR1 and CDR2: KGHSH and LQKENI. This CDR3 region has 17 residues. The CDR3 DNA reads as TGTGCCAGCTCACCATTCAGGACAGGGAGCTCCTACAATGAGCAGTTCTTC. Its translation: CASSPFRTGSSYNEQFF.

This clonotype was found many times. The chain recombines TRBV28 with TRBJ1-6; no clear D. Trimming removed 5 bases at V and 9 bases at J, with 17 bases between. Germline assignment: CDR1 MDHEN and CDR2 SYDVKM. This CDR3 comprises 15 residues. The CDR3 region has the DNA TGTGCCAGCAGTGCCGACCACCCGGGGATTTCACCCCTCCACTTT. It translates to CASSADHPGISPLHF.

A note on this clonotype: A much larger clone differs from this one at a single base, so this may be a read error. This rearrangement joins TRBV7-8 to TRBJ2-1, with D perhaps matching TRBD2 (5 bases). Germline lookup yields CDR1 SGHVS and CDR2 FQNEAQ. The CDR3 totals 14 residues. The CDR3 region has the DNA TGCGCCAGCGGCCAGGTCACCCACTGGGGAGAGCAGTTCTTC. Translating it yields CASGQVTHWGEQFF.

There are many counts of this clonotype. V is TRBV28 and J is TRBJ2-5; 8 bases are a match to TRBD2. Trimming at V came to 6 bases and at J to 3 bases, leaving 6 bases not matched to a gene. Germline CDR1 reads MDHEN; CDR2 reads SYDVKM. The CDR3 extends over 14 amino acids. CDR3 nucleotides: TGTGCCAGCAGAGGAGCGGGAGAGGAAGAGACCCAGTACTTC. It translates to CASRGAGEEETQYF.

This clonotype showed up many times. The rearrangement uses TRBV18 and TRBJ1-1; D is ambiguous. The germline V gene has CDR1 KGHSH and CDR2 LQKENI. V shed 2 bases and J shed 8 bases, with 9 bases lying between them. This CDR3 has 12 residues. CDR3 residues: CASSPSPGEAFF. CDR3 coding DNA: TGTGCCAGCTCACCATCGCCGGGGGAAGCTTTCTTT.

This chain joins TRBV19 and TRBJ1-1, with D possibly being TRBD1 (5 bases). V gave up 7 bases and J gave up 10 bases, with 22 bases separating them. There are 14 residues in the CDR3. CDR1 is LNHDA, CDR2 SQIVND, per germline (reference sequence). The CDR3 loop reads CASKDDPFSGAAFF. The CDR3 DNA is TGTGCCAGTAAAGACGACCCTTTTTCCGGGGCAGCTTTCTTT.

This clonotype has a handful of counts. The CDR3 DNA follows: TGTGCCAGCAGCGTAAACGCCGGGGAGCTGTTTTTT. Translating gives CASSVNAGELFF. The rearrangement joins TRBV9 to TRBJ2-2; no definite D call. V lost 1 base to trimming and J lost 6 bases, with 4 bases between them. Germline V gene sequence: CDR1 SGDLS, CDR2 YYNGEE. The CDR3 runs 12 residues.

The DNA of the CDR3 is TGTGCCAGCAGAGGGACGGACGGCTACGAGCAGTACTTC. This codes for CASRGTDGYEQYF. The V and J genes are TRBV5-6 and TRBJ2-7; either TRBD1 or TRBD2 may fit D (5 bases each). V shed 5 bases and J shed 3 bases, with 12 bases lying between them. The germline CDR1 and CDR2 sequences are SGHDT and YYEEEE. The CDR3 has 13 amino acids.

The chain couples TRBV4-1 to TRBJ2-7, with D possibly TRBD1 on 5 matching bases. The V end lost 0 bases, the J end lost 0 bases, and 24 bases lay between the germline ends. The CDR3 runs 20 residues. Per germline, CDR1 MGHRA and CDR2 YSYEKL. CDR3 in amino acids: CASSQDYRSEWPSISYEQYF. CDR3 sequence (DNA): TGCGCCAGCAGCCAAGATTACAGGTCAGAATGGCCTAGTATCTCCTACGAGCAGTACTTC.

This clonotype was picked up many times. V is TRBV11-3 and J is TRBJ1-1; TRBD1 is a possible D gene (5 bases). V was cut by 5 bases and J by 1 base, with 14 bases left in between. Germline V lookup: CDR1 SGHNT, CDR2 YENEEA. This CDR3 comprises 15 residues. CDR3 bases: TGTGCCAGCAGCACGTCCACAGGCCCGAACACTGAAGCTTTCTTT. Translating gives CASSTSTGPNTEAFF.

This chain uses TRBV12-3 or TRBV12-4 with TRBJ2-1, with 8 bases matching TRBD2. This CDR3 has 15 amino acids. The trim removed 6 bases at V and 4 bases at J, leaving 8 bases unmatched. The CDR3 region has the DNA TGTGCCAGCAGAAAAACGGGAGGGCGATACAATGAGCAGTTCTTC. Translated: CASRKTGGRYNEQFF.

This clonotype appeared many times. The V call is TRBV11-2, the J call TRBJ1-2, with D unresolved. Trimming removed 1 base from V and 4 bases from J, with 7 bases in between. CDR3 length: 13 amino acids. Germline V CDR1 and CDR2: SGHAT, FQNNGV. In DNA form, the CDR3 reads TGTGCCAGCAGCTTAGGTCAGCGCTATGGCTACACCTTC. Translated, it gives CASSLGQRYGYTF.

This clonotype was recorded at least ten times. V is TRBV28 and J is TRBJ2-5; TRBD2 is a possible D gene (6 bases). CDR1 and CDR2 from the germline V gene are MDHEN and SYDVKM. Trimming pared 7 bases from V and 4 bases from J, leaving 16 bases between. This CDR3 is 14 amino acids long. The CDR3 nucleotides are TGTGCCAGCACTCCCTTGACGGGACTAGAGACCCAGTACTTC. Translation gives CASTPLTGLETQYF.

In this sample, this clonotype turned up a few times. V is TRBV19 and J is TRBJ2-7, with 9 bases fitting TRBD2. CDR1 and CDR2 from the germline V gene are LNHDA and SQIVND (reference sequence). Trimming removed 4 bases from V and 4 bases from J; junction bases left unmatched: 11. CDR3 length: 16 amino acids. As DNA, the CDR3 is TGTGCCAGTAGTAACGGCGGGAGGGGCGTCCCTTACGAGCAGTACTTC. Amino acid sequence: CASSNGGRGVPYEQYF.

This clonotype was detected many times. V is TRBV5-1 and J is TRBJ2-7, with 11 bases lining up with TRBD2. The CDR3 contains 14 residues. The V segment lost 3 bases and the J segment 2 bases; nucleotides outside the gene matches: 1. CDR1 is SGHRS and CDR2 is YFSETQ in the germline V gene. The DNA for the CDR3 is TGCGCCAGCAGCTCGACTAGCGGGGCCTACGAGCAGTACTTC. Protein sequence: CASSSTSGAYEQYF.

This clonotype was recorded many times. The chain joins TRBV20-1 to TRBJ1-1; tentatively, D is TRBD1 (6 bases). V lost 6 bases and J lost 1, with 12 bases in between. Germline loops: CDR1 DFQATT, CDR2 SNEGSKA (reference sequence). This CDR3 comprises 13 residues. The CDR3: CSASRQANTEAFF. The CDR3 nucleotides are TGCAGTGCATCGAGACAGGCGAACACTGAAGCTTTCTTT.

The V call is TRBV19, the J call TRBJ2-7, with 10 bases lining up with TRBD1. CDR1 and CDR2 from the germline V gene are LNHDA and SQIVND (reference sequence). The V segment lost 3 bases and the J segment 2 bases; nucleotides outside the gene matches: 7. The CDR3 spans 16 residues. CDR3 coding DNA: TGTGCCAGTAGTATGGGAACCGGGACAGGGGCCTACGAGCAGTACTTC. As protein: CASSMGTGTGAYEQYF.

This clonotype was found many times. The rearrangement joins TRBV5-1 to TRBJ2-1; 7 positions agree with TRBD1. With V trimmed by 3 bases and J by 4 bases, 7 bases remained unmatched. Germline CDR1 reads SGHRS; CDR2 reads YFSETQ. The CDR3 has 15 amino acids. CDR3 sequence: CASSSDRVRYNEQFF. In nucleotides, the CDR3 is TGCGCCAGCAGCTCTGACAGGGTTCGGTACAATGAGCAGTTCTTC.